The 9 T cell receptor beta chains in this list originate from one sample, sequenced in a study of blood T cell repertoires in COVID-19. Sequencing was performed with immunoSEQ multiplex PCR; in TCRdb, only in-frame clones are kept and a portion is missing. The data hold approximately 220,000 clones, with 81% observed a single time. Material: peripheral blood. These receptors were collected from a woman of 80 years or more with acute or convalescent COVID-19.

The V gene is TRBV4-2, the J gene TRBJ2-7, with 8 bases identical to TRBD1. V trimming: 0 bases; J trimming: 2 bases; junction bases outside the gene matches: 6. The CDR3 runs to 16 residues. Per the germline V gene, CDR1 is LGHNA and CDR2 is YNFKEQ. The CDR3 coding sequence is TGTGCCAGCAGCCAAGATTCAGGACAGGGTGCCTACGAGCAGTACTTC. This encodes CASSQDSGQGAYEQYF.

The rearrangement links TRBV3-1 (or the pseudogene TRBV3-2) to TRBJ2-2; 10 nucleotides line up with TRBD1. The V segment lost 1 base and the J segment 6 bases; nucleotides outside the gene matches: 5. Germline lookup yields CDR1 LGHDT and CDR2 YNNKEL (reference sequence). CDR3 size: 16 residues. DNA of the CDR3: TGTGCCAGCAGCCAAGCTTCGACAGGGGGCCCCGGGGAGCTGTTTTTT. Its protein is CASSQASTGGPGELFF.

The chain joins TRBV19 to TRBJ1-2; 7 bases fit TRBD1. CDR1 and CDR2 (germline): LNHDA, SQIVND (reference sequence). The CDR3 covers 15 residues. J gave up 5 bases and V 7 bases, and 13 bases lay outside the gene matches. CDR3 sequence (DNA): TGTGCCAGTACCCCCCTCCGACAGGGTGTGTATGGCTACACCTTC. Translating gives CASTPLRQGVYGYTF.

CDR3 sequence: CASSRRDFQSPLHF. In DNA form, the CDR3 reads TGTGCCAGCAGCCGTCGGGATTTCCAATCACCCCTCCACTTT. The chain links TRBV3-1 (or the pseudogene TRBV3-2) to TRBJ1-6; D is undetermined. From germline, CDR1 is LGHDT and CDR2 YNNKEL (reference sequence). The CDR3 has 14 residues. The V and J ends lost 4 bases and 10 bases respectively, with 14 bases between them.

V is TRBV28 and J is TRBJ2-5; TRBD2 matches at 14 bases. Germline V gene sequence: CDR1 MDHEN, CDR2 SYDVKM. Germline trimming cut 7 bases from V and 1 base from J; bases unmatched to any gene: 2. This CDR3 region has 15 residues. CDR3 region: CASTGTSGSQETQYF. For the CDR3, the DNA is TGTGCCAGCACCGGGACTAGCGGGAGCCAAGAGACCCAGTACTTC.

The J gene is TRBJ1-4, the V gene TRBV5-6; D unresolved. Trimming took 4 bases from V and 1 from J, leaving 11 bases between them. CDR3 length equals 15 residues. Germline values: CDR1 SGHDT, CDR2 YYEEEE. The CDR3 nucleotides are TGTGCCAGCAGCCAACAGATGGTAACTAATGAAAAACTGTTTTTT. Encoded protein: CASSQQMVTNEKLFF.

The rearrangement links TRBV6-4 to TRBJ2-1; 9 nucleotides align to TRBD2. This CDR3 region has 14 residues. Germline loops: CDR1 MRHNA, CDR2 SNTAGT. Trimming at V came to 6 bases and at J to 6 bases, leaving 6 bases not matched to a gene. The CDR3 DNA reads TGTGCCAGCAGCCCTAGCGGGGCGATCAATGAGCAGTTCTTC. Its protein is CASSPSGAINEQFF.

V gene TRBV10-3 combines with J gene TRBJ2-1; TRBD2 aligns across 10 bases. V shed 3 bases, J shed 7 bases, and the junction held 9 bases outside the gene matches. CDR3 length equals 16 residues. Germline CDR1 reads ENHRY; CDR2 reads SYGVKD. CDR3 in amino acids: CAISEPGTSASNEQFF. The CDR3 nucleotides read TGTGCCATCAGTGAACCCGGGACTAGCGCTTCAAATGAGCAGTTCTTC.

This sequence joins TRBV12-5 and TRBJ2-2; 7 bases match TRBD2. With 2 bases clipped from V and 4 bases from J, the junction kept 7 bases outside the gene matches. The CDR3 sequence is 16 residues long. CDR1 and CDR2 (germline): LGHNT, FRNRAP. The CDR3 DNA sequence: TGTGCTAGTGGTTTGTTGGGCGGGAGCCTCACCGGGGAGCTGTTTTTT. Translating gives CASGLLGGSLTGELFF.